Below, 9 T cell receptor beta chains from the same sample are listed, as sequenced in a study of cytomegalovirus exposure and HLA in healthy donors. Use of 60 Vbeta and 13 Jbeta primers characterized the PCR. Sequenced by immunoSEQ multiplex PCR; TCRdb stores in-frame clones only, minus some. Of about 31,000 clones listed, roughly 44% are singletons. Material: PBMCs. The receptors shown here come from a woman aged 45-59 years in good health and CMV-seronegative.

The J gene is TRBJ2-1, the V gene TRBV5-1, with D possibly TRBD1 on 5 matching bases. V dropped 4 bases and J dropped 6 bases, with 11 bases sitting between them. CDR3 length: 13 residues. Germline CDR1 reads SGHRS; CDR2 reads YFSETQ. The CDR3 DNA is TGCGCCAGCAGCCGACAGCCAGGCAATGAGCAGTTCTTC. Encoded protein: CASSRQPGNEQFF.

The genes are TRBV7-9 and TRBJ1-2; D may be TRBD1 (5 bases). The germline CDR1 and CDR2 sequences are SEHNR and FQNEAQ (reference sequence). The CDR3 length is 15 residues. V was pared by 5 bases and J by 0 bases, with 13 bases between. The CDR3 DNA reads as TGTGCCAGCAGCCTAGGGGTGGAGCCTAACTATGGCTACACCTTC. Translated, it gives CASSLGVEPNYGYTF.

This clone was detected only once. J is TRBJ2-4 and V is TRBV28, with D perhaps TRBD1 (6 bases). The CDR3 runs to 19 residues. The germline gives CDR1 MDHEN, CDR2 SYDVKM. V was cut by 4 bases and J by 0 bases, with 22 bases left in between. This CDR3 reads CASSSGVIRGRGAKNIQYF. CDR3 in DNA: TGTGCCAGCAGTTCGGGTGTTATTCGTGGCAGGGGAGCCAAAAACATTCAGTACTTC.

The V gene is TRBV10-3, the J gene TRBJ2-5; D remains unclear. Trimming left V 2 bases short and J 2 bases short, with 15 bases between. Germline V gene data show CDR1 as ENHRY and CDR2 as SYGVKD. The CDR3 runs 16 residues. As DNA, the CDR3 is TGTGCCATCAGTGAGGGCCTCTCCGGCGGACAAGAGACCCAGTACTTC. Encoded protein: CAISEGLSGGQETQYF.

The chain carries TRBV11-2 and TRBJ2-5; unclear D gene. The CDR3 consists of 17 residues. Germline V gene data show CDR1 as SGHAT and CDR2 as FQNNGV. Trimming took off 3 bases at V and 0 bases at J, with 17 bases between the two ends. CDR3 loop: CASSFAAPHLNQETQYF. The CDR3 DNA sequence: TGTGCCAGCAGCTTCGCGGCCCCCCACCTGAACCAAGAGACCCAGTACTTC. Full variable domain (remainder filled in from reference TRBV11-2 and TRBJ2-5): EAGVAQSPRYKIIEKRQSVAFWCNPISGHATLYWYQQILGQGPKLLIQFQNNGVVDDSQLPKDRFSAERLKGVDSTLKIQPAKLEDSAVYLCASSFAAPHLNQETQYFGPGTRLLVL.

Only one count was recorded for this clone. V gene TRBV6-5 combines with J gene TRBJ1-1; possibly TRBD1 for D (5 bases). The CDR3 is made up of 14 amino acids. The V and J ends lost 0 bases and 4 bases respectively, with 9 bases between them. Per the germline V gene, CDR1 is MNHEY and CDR2 is SVGAGI. CDR3 DNA sequence: TGTGCCAGCAGTTACTCGGGGGGTACCACTGAAGCTTTCTTT. This translates into CASSYSGGTTEAFF.

V gene TRBV5-1 combines with J gene TRBJ2-1; 8 nucleotides match TRBD1. The V and J ends lost 0 bases and 7 bases, in that order; junction bases with no gene match: 6. CDR3 length: 15 residues. Germline-derived CDR1 and CDR2 are SGHRS and YFSETQ. Here the CDR3 reads CASSLGQGRWNEQFF. The CDR3 bases are TGCGCCAGCAGCTTGGGACAGGGGCGGTGGAATGAGCAGTTCTTC.

V is TRBV28 and J is TRBJ2-7; D not certain. The CDR3 runs 15 residues. Deletions cut 7 bases from V and 0 bases from J, with 16 bases between. The V gene's germline CDR1 is MDHEN and CDR2 SYDVKM. Here the CDR3 DNA reads TGTGCCAGCACCCATTACGGCGGTCCCTCCTACGAGCAGTACTTC. Protein sequence: CASTHYGGPSYEQYF.

The V call is TRBV11-1, the J call TRBJ2-2, with D maybe TRBD1 (6 bases). Germline values: CDR1 SGHAT, CDR2 FQDESV (reference sequence). The CDR3 spans 14 residues. Trimming pared 5 bases from V and 4 bases from J, leaving 11 bases between. The CDR3 nucleotides are TGTGCCAGCAGCCAGAACAGGGCCACCGGGGAGCTGTTTTTT. It translates to CASSQNRATGELFF.